The following is a T cell receptor beta chain sequence with its context. The source of the sample is a study of T cells in Graves' hyperthyroidism and ophthalmopathy. RNA transcripts gave rise to amplified TCR beta CDR3 regions. Primed by the HTBI set, a first-round RT-PCR was run on the TCR CDR3. TCRdb re-analysed the multiplex PCR reads in MiXCR, keeping a single row per CDR3 protein. This table holds some 400,000 distinct CDR3 sequences, roughly 13% found once. Diagnosing involved the use of clinical symptoms, serum thyroxine and TRAb, thyroid ultrasound and orbital computed tomography. Trimming took 2 bases from V and 5 from J; bases not matched to a gene: 4. This CDR3 contains 14 residues. Looked up from germline, CDR1 is MDHEN and CDR2 is SYDVKM.

This chain joins TRBV28 and TRBJ2-7, with 9 positions matching TRBD2. The sample comprised blood. This clonotype originated in a man aged 25 to 45 with Graves' hyperthyroidism that later progressed to Graves' ophthalmopathy. The CDR3 here is CASSLISGGDEQYF. CDR3 nucleotide sequence: TGTGCCAGCAGTTTAATTAGCGGGGGCGACGAGCAGTACTTC.